The source of this TCR beta chain is a study of cytomegalovirus exposure and HLA in healthy donors. The trim removed 6 bases at V and 5 bases at J, leaving 6 bases unmatched. Germline CDR1 is KGHSH and CDR2 is LQKENI. The CDR3 has 14 amino acids. Amplification used 60 Vbeta primers and 13 Jbeta primers. TCRdb keeps only in-frame clones here, not all; method: immunoSEQ multiplex PCR. The table records roughly 230,000 clones, approximately 85% of them present only once. The sequenced sample consisted of PBMCs. The chain recombines TRBV18 with TRBJ1-1, with 10 bases lining up with TRBD1. This receptor was identified in a girl aged 2-9 years in good health and CMV-seronegative. CDR3 protein: CASSSGTGETEAFF. DNA for the CDR3: TGTGCCAGCTCGTCCGGGACAGGGGAAACTGAAGCTTTCTTT. The full variable domain, completed using reference TRBV18 and TRBJ1-1, is NAGVMQNPRHLVRRRGQEARLRCSPMKGHSHVYWYRQLPEEGLKFMVYLQKENIIDESGMPKERFSAEFPKEGPSILRIQQVVRGDSAAYFCASSSGTGETEAFFGQGTRLTVV.